This record concerns one TCR beta chain sequence. Its target is unknown. These data belong to a study of CD8+ T cells in alopecia areata. Study-wide context: Treated patients were given oral tofacitinib, which was dosed at 5 to 10 mg twice daily. Findings and caveats of the study: Across lesional scalp, and particularly alopecia totalis/universalis, clonality surpassed that of normal scalp. Mice showed TCR sharing more clearly than patients did, possibly owing to HLA.

In each case, RNA was isolated and then reverse transcribed into cDNA as the sequencing template. Clones were sequenced by immunoSEQ multiplex PCR, and TCRdb holds only the in-frame ones, with some missing. The sample lists about 130,000 clones; roughly 54% were seen once. The TCR was taken from a human donor with alopecia areata. The source material was CD4+ T cells sorted from blood, sampled at week 0.

In nucleotides, the CDR3 is TGTGCCAGCAGCTTAGAATGGGTCAGCCATGGCTACACCTTC. It specifies CASSLEWVSHGYTF. The chain is built from TRBV7-2 and TRBJ1-2, with D uncertain. Trimming cost V 1 base and J 6 bases, with 12 bases left between them. Germline CDR1 and CDR2: SGHTA and FQGNSA. This CDR3 spans 14 amino acids.